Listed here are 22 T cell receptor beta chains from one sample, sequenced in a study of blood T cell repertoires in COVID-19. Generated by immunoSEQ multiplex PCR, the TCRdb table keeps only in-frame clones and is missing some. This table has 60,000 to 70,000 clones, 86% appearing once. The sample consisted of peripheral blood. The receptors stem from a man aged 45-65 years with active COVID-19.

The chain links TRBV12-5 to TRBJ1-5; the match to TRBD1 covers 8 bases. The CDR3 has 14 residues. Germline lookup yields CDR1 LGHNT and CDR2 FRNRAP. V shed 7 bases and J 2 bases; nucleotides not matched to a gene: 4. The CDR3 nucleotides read TGTGCTAGTGCCCAGACAGGGGGCAATCAGCCCCAGCATTTT. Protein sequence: CASAQTGGNQPQHF.

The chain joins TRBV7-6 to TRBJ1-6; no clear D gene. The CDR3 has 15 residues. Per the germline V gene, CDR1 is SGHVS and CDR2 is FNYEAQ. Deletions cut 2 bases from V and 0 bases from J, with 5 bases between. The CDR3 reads CASSLLSSYNSPLHF. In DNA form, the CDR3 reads TGTGCCAGCAGCTTACTGAGCTCCTATAATTCACCCCTCCACTTT.

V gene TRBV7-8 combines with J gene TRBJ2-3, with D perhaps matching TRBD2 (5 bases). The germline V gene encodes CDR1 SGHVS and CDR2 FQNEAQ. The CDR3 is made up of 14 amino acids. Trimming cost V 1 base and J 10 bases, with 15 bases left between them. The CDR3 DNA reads TGTGCCAGCAGCTTAGTCGGCCCGAACGGGGCGCAGTATTTT. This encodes CASSLVGPNGAQYF.

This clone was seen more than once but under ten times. CDR3 DNA: TGTGCCAGCAGCGCGGGACAGCAAGCCTACGAGCAGTACTTC. It encodes CASSAGQQAYEQYF. The V call is TRBV5-4, the J call TRBJ2-7, with D possibly TRBD1 on 7 matching bases. The CDR3 has 14 residues. CDR1 SGHNT and CDR2 YYREEE come from the germline V gene (reference sequence). The V end was cut by 4 bases, the J end by 2 bases, with 13 bases between.

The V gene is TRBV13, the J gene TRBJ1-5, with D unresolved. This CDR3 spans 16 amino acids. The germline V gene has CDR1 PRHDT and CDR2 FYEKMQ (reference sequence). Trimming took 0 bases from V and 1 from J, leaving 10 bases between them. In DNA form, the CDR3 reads TGTGCCAGCAGCTTAGGTGGAGACGCAAGCAATCAGCCCCAGCATTTT. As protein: CASSLGGDASNQPQHF.

The CDR3 protein is CASSRGQKSETQYF. DNA for the CDR3: TGTGCCAGCAGCAGAGGACAGAAGTCAGAGACCCAGTACTTC. The J gene is TRBJ2-5, the V gene TRBV7-2; D is possibly TRBD1 (6 bases). This CDR3 is built from 14 residues. Germline V lookup: CDR1 SGHTA, CDR2 FQGNSA. Trimming took off 5 bases at V and 4 bases at J, with 14 bases between the two ends.

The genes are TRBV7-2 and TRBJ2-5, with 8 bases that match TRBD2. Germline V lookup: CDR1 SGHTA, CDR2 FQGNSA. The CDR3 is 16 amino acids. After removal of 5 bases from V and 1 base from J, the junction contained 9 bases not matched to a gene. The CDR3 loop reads CASSPGGGNPQETQYF. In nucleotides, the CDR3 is TGTGCCAGCAGCCCCGGGGGGGGGAACCCCCAAGAGACCCAGTACTTC.

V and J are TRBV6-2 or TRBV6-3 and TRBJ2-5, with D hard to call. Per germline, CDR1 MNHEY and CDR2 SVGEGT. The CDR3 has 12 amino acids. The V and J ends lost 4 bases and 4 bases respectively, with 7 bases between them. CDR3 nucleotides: TGTGCCAGCAGTTCCACGAGAGAGACCCAGTACTTC. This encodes CASSSTRETQYF.

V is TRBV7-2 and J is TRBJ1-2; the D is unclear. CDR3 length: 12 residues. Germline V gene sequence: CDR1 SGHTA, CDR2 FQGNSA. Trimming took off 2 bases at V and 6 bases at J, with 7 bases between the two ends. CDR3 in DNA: TGTGCCAGCAGCTTAATGCCGGATGGCTACACCTTC. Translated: CASSLMPDGYTF.

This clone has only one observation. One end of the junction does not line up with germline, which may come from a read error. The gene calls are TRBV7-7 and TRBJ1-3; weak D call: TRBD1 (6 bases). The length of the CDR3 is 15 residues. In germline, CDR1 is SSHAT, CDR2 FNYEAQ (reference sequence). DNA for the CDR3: TGTGCTAGCAGCACTAGTCCCGGGACAGGAAACACCATATATTTT. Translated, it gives CASSTSPGTGNTIYF.

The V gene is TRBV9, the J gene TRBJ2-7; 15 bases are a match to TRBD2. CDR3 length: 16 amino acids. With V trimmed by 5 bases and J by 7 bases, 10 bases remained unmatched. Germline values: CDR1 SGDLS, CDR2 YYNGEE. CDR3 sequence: CASSLKGTSGRREQYF. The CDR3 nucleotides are TGTGCCAGCAGTCTTAAGGGGACTAGCGGGAGGAGGGAGCAGTACTTC.

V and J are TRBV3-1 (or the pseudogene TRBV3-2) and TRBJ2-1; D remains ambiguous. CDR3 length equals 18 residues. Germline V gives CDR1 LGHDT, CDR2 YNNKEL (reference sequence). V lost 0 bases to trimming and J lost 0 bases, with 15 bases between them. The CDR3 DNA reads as TGTGCCAGCAGCCAAGATGGTGAAGCCTGGAGCTCCTACAATGAGCAGTTCTTC. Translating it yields CASSQDGEAWSSYNEQFF.

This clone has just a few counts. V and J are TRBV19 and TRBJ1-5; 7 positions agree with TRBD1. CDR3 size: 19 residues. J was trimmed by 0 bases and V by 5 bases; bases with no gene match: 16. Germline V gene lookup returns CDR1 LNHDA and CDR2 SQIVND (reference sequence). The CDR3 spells CASSGLRDRSYYSNQPQHF. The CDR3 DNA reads TGTGCCAGTAGTGGATTGAGGGACAGATCGTACTATAGCAATCAGCCCCAGCATTTT.

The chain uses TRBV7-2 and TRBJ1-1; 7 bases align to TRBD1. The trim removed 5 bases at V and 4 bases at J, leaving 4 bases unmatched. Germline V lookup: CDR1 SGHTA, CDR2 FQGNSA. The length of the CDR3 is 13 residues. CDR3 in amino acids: CASSQDRLTEAFF. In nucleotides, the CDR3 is TGTGCCAGCAGCCAGGACAGGCTCACTGAAGCTTTCTTT.

The CDR3 DNA is TGTGCCACCAGTACAGGGACAGGGAACGCGGAGACCCAGTACTTC. Translation gives CATSTGTGNAETQYF. The chain carries TRBV24-1 and TRBJ2-5; 9 nucleotides match TRBD1. CDR3 length: 15 amino acids. V shed 6 bases, J shed 5 bases, and the junction held 9 bases outside the gene matches. The germline gives CDR1 KGHDR, CDR2 SFDVKD.

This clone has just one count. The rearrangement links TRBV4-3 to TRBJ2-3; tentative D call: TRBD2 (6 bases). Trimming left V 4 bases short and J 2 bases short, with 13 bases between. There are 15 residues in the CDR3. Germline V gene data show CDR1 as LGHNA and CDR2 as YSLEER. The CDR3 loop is CASSRGRDFTDTQYF. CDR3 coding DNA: TGCGCCAGCAGCCGCGGCCGGGACTTCACAGATACGCAGTATTTT.

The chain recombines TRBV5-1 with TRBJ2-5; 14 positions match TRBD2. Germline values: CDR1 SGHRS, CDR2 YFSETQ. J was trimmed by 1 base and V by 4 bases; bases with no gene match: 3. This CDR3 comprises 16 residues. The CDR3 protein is CASSLTSGGAQETQYF. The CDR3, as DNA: TGCGCCAGCAGCCTGACTAGCGGGGGGGCCCAAGAGACCCAGTACTTC. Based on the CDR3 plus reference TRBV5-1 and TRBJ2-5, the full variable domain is KAGVTQTPRYLIKTRGQQVTLSCSPISGHRSVSWYQQTPGQGLQFLFEYFSETQRNKGNFPGRFSGRQFSNSRSEMNVSTLELGDSALYLCASSLTSGGAQETQYFGPGTRLLVL.

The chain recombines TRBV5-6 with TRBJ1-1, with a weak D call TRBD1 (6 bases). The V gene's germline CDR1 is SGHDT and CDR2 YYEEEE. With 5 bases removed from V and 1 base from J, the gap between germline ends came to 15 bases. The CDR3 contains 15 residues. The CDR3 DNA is TGTGCCAGCAGGCTCTTATGGACAGCGAACACTGAAGCTTTCTTT. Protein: CASRLLWTANTEAFF.

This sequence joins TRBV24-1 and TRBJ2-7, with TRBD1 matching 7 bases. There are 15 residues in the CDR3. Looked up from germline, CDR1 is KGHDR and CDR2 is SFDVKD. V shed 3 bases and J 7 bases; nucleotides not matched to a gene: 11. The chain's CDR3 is CATSDPRQGTREQYF. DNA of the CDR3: TGTGCCACCAGTGATCCGAGACAGGGTACCCGGGAGCAGTACTTC.

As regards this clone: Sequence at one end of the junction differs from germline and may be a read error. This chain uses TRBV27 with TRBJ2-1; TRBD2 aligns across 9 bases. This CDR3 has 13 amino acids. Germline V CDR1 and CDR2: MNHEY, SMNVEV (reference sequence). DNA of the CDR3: TGTGCCAGCAGTTTCGGTGGCGGGAGGGCGTATCTCTTC. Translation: CASSFGGGRAYLF.

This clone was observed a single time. The CDR3, as DNA: TGTGCCAGCAGCCCCGGACAGGGATGGGGTGAAAAACTGTTTTTT. Translation: CASSPGQGWGEKLFF. V and J are TRBV5-4 and TRBJ1-4; 8 nucleotides align to TRBD1. The CDR3 runs 15 residues. Germline CDR1 reads SGHNT; CDR2 reads YYREEE (reference sequence). V trimming: 4 bases; J trimming: 7 bases; junction bases outside the gene matches: 9.

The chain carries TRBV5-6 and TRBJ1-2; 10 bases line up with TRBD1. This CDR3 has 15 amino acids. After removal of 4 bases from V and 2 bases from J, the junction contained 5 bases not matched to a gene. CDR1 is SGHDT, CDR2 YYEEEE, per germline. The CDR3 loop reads CASSPPGQGNYGYTF. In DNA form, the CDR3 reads TGTGCCAGCAGCCCTCCGGGACAGGGGAACTATGGCTACACCTTC.